This T cell receptor beta chain was found in a study of technical replicates of blood from a handful of donors. The CDR3 covers 11 residues. Germline CDR1 DFQATT, CDR2 SNEGSKA (reference sequence). The germline V and J ends were trimmed by 1 base and 10 bases, with 8 bases remaining between them. This clone appeared a single time. Repertoires were generated with immunoSEQ multiplex PCR, while TCRdb's copy carries only in-frame clones and drops some. This sample yields approximately 70,000 clones, of which 95% to 97% are seen a single time; about 0.28% belongs to the top ten. The source of this sequence is a human donor in good health. The V gene is TRBV20-1, the J gene TRBJ2-1; D unclear. Input material: T cells isolated from PBMCs. CDR3 nucleotides: TGCAGTGCTAGAGTGAGTTGGGAGCAGTTCTTC. This gives the protein CSARVSWEQFF.